These T cell receptor beta chains were read from a single sample in a study of blood T cell repertoires in COVID-19. TCRdb's table, derived via immunoSEQ multiplex PCR, lists solely in-frame clones and lacks some. The data hold roughly 300,000 clones, with 70% to 90% observed a single time. Sample: PBMCs or T cells enriched from blood (not recorded which). The receptors come from a woman in her late teens or twenties who had recovered from COVID-19. Both conserved end residues are part of each CDR3. A D gene is named only where the DNA matches it firmly. Expanded clones get a size class; other rows say once, few or many, or leave the size out.

size	V	D	J	DNA	CDR3
-	TRBV5-1	-	TRBJ1-1	TGCGCCAGCACCGAAGCGGTTAACACTGAAGCTTTCTTT	CASTEAVNTEAFF
-	TRBV6-1	-	TRBJ2-5	TGTGCCAGCAGTGAAGACGACCTCGACAGTGGCCAAGAGACCCAGTACTTC	CASSEDDLDSGQETQYF
-	TRBV28	-	TRBJ1-5	TGTGCCAGCAGGGGGCCGGTAAGCCCCCCAGCCCTTCCGCATTTT	CASRGPVSPPALPHF
-	TRBV11-2	-	TRBJ1-6	TGTGCCAGCAAACCGACGGGGAGCTCCTATAATTCACCCCTCCACTTT	CASKPTGSSYNSPLHF
once	TRBV2	TRBD1	TRBJ1-6	TGTGCCAGCAGTGTATCCACAGGGGATTCACCCCTCCACTTT	CASSVSTGDSPLHF
-	TRBV10-2	TRBD2	TRBJ2-7	TGCGCCGGGCCTGGACTAGCGGGAGGAGGCGAGCAGTACTTC	CAGPGLAGGGEQYF
-	TRBV27	TRBD2	TRBJ2-5	TGTGCCTCGGGGCTGGGCGGGGGCCAAGAGACCCAGTACTTC	CASGLGGGQETQYF
-	TRBV7-9	-	TRBJ1-1	TGTGCCAGCCTCGCGGCGTTCACTGAAGCTTTCTTT	CASLAAFTEAFF
-	TRBV2	-	TRBJ1-1	TGTGCCAGCAGCCAGACAGGCCTCGGGTTGAGAGGCACTGAAGCTTTCTTT	CASSQTGLGLRGTEAFF
-	TRBV6-5	TRBD1	TRBJ2-7	TGTGCCGGTAGGTGGGGACAGGGCCACGAGCAGTACTTC	CAGRWGQGHEQYF
-	TRBV6-5	TRBD1	TRBJ1-2	TGTGCCAGCAAAGATATGGGACAGGGAATGACTGGCTACACCTTC	CASKDMGQGMTGYTF
-	TRBV27	TRBD1	TRBJ1-2	TGTGCCAGCAGTCCTAGACTATACAGGGGTGACGGCTACACCTTC	CASSPRLYRGDGYTF
-	TRBV5-1	-	TRBJ2-5	TGCGCCAGCAGCCCCATGGGGATTGATCAGAGCGGAGAGACCCAGTACTTC	CASSPMGIDQSGETQYF